This TCR beta chain was observed in a study of neurological immune-mediated disorders. Study results and caveats: The study found no CDR3 amino acid sequences shared by expanded clones across subjects, suggesting private repertoires in all groups. Healthy controls had more TCR clonal expansion than multiple sclerosis, which showed the least, whereas HTLV-1-associated myelopathy showed the most.

Germline-derived CDR1 and CDR2 are MNHEY and SVGAGI. V shed 10 bases, J shed 0 bases, and the junction held 8 bases outside the gene matches. The CDR3 covers 15 residues. TCRdb reprocessed the 5' RACE reads via MiXCR and lists one record per CDR3 protein. The sample consists of around 48,000 distinct CDR3 sequences, under 13% of them appearing once. Points on this clonotype: Its antigen is undetermined.

Unsorted libraries were generated from 2 million PBMCs held at -80 degrees C. The sample taken for sequencing was PBMCs. V is TRBV6-5 and J is TRBJ2-5, with 10 bases lining up with TRBD1. The sequence was collected from a woman between 35 and 50 years old with HTLV-1-associated myelopathy (HAM/TSP). The CDR3 region has the DNA TGTGCCACCGTACCGGGACAGGGGTACCAAGAGACCCAGTACTTC. This codes for CATVPGQGYQETQYF.